The TCR beta chain under discussion was sequenced for a study of T cells after yellow fever vaccination (dated by TCRdb to between 2017 and 2020). As for the study more broadly: Libraries from fractions with low cell numbers were prepared with the SMART-Seq v4 Ultra Low Input RNA kit. To follow T-cell clones before and after both primary and booster YFV17D yellow fever vaccination, bulk TCR alpha and beta repertoires underwent longitudinal sequencing. Blood was collected at multiple timepoints before and after primary and secondary immunization, and bulk PBMC replicates and cell subsets were isolated. Two healthy male donors made up the cohort, one aged 18 to 29 years and the other aged 30 to 40 years. Results the study describes overall, beyond this receptor: Because the study included only a couple of donors, the extent to which the findings can be generalized is limited. A small fraction of clonotypes appeared in both the CD4 and CD8 compartments, likely as a result of convergent recombination. Because abundant contaminating clonotypes from the bulk population could be contained in FACS-sorted repertoires, computational filtering was required. Compared with the primary T-cell response, the secondary T-cell response was faster but weaker, reaching its peak on day 5 rather than on day 15. After the booster, most clones that had expanded after primary vaccination were detected again (about 97% of CD4 and over 75% of CD8), suggesting broad maintenance of memory.

Synthesis of TCR cDNA relied on 5'RACE template switching, a step that introduced a universal primer site along with unique molecular identifiers. Priming for cDNA synthesis came from both the TCR alpha and TCR beta constant segments. Library amplification involved two PCR steps, and the second step added sample barcodes and sequencing adapters. Libraries were sequenced on Illumina HiSeq 2500 (2x100 bp) or NovaSeq (2x150 bp). The study's own analysis went as follows. MIGEC was used to demultiplex reads and collapse the reads into UMI consensus sequences, and MiXCR was used for V(D)J alignment. Clonotypes responding to the vaccine were identified with edgeR on replicate PBMC samples, with the criteria of FDR below 0.01 and a log2 fold change above 5 up to day 15. Bulk clonotypes were assigned CD4 or CD8 identity according to which sequenced CD4 or CD8 repertoire held them at higher abundance. Clonotypes enriched at least 10-fold in dextramer-positive over dextramer-negative fractions were defined as NS4B-specific, and CD4-biased clonotypes were excluded. The public reads were quality trimmed at Q25 with fastp and then assembled into clones with MiXCR by TCRdb, keeping productive beta chains. Merged by CDR3 protein, the rows form single entries marked with the most common genes and DNA. The V and J calls and clone size are TCRdb's, not the authors'. For this sample the table gives 80,000 to 100,000 distinct CDR3 sequences, of which around 9.8% were detected only once. The ten largest clones represent about 15% of the sample.

This clonotype was recorded a few times. Per-nucleotide qualities are absent, and no much larger clonotype sits a single base away. The sample's treatment or condition label, decoded: live attenuated yellow fever vaccine strain. PBMCs were isolated from peripheral blood using a standard Ficoll-Paque protocol. With anti-CD3 and anti-CD8 staining plus a dextramer loaded with the yellow fever NS4B epitope peptide, the researchers sorted epitope-specific CD8 T cells. RNA was extracted with TriZol from bulk PBMCs, CD4 and CD8 fractions, and dextramer-positive and dextramer-negative fractions. The material was CD8+ T cells not binding an NS4B(214-222) dextramer, sorted from PBMCs, obtained less than 18 days after the first yellow fever vaccination. Explained via the paper, the cell subset or site label denotes: NS4B epitope dextramer-negative CD8 T cells. This sequence originates from a man between 18 and 35 years old who received the YFV17D yellow fever vaccine.

The DNA is as follows: TGTGCCAGCAGCCAGTCGGCGGACAGGGGAATGGGTGAGCAGTTCTTC. This translates into CASSQSADRGMGEQFF. Rearrangement joined TRBV14 to TRBJ2-1, with TRBD1 identical over 9 junction bases. Taken from cysteine to phenylalanine, the CDR3 has 16 residues. Just CDR3 DNA is preserved here, 48 bases in frame from base 1. The germline V gene specifies SGHDN as CDR1 and FVKESK as CDR2. V lost 3 bases and J lost 9 bases, and the count of bases not matched to a germline gene is 12.